This TCR beta chain was sequenced for a study of blood T cell repertoires in COVID-19. In assigning cohorts, the study relied on participant-reported clinical history. Germline loops: CDR1 LGHDT, CDR2 YNNKEL (reference sequence). Between the trimmed V and J ends, which lost 6 bases and 0 bases, there was a span of 11 bases. The CDR3 loop spans 14 amino acids. TCRdb's table, derived via immunoSEQ multiplex PCR, lists solely in-frame clones and lacks some. The data hold about 220,000 clones, with roughly 80% observed a single time. This TCR derives from a woman between 40 and 55 years old with acute COVID-19. The source material was PBMCs or T cells enriched from blood (not recorded which). The chain joins TRBV3-1 (or the pseudogene TRBV3-2) to TRBJ1-1; possibly TRBD1 for D (5 bases). The CDR3 DNA sequence: TGTGCCAGCAGAGGAGGGGTCATGAACACTGAAGCTTTCTTT. Translated: CASRGGVMNTEAFF.